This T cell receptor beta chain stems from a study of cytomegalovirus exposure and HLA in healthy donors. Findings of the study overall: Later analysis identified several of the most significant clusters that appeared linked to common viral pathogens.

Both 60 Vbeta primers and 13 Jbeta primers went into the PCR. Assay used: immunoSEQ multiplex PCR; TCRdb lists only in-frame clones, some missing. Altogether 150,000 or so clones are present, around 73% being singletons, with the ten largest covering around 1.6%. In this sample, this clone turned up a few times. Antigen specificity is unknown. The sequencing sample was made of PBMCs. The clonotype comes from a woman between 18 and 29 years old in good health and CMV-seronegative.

The CDR3 here is CASSAPGTVTNYGYTF. In DNA, the CDR3 is TGTGCCAGCAGCGCCCCCGGGACAGTGACTAACTATGGCTACACCTTC. The genes are TRBV9 and TRBJ1-2; 7 nucleotides agree with TRBD1. CDR1 and CDR2 (germline): SGDLS, YYNGEE. J gave up 0 bases and V 3 bases, and 8 bases lay outside the gene matches. The CDR3 is 16 residues long.